One and the same sample provided the 4 T cell receptor beta chains below, sequenced in a study of shared T cell receptors in the human thymus. Only in-frame clones appear in the TCRdb table, and some are missing; sequencing was by immunoSEQ multiplex PCR. This sample yields hundreds of thousands of clones, of which approximately 88% are seen a single time; 0.0095% to 0.012% belongs to the top ten. These sequences were also reported in another study, on human thymus T cells.

Sample: thymocytes. The receptors shown here come from a boy in the first two years of life with a congenital heart defect.

The chain recombines TRBV9 with TRBJ2-7; 8 bases align to TRBD1. Germline CDR1 reads SGDLS; CDR2 reads YYNGEE. V gave up 0 bases and J gave up 3 bases; unmatched junction bases: 5. This CDR3 has 15 residues. The CDR3: CASSVGSGGHYEQYF. Here the CDR3 DNA reads TGTGCCAGCAGCGTAGGCTCAGGGGGCCACTACGAGCAGTACTTC.

The gene calls are TRBV4-2 and TRBJ2-1; 10 positions match TRBD2. Germline CDR1 is LGHNA and CDR2 is YNFKEQ. This CDR3 has 16 amino acids. V lost 7 bases, J lost 7 bases, and 13 bases stayed unmatched. The CDR3 DNA reads as TGTGCCAGCAACCCTTCGGGAGCGGGAGGGGTTAATGAGCAGTTCTTC. Translated, it gives CASNPSGAGGVNEQFF.

V gene TRBV7-8 combines with J gene TRBJ2-5; D unclear. The germline CDR1 and CDR2 sequences are SGHVS and FQNEAQ. CDR3 length: 12 amino acids. V was clipped by 1 base and J by 11 bases, with 11 bases between them. This CDR3 reads CASSLGISEQYF. DNA for the CDR3: TGTGCCAGCAGCTTAGGTATTTCTGAGCAGTACTTC.

The V gene is TRBV12-5, the J gene TRBJ2-7, with a tentative D call TRBD2 (6 bases). Germline assignment: CDR1 LGHNT and CDR2 FRNRAP. V was clipped by 2 bases and J by 3 bases, with 14 bases between them. CDR3 length: 15 amino acids. The CDR3 DNA follows: TGTGCTAGTGGTTTGACGGGGGAGGTCAACTACGAGCAGTACTTC. This sequence encodes CASGLTGEVNYEQYF.